This record covers a single TCR beta chain. This sample was included in a study of cytomegalovirus exposure and HLA in healthy donors. The CDR3 covers 15 residues. Germline CDR1 SGHRS, CDR2 YFSETQ. The V segment lost 4 bases and the J segment 0 bases; nucleotides outside the gene matches: 4. The PCR was carried out with 60 Vbeta primers and 13 Jbeta primers. Libraries were prepared by immunoSEQ multiplex PCR; TCRdb keeps only in-frame clonotypes and omits some of them. There are 110,000 to 150,000 clones in the sample; 75% to 80% occur only once, and around 1.5% lies in the top ten. The TCR originated in a female donor in good health and CMV-seronegative. Sequenced material: PBMCs. The chain joins TRBV5-1 to TRBJ1-1; the match to TRBD1 covers 9 bases. CDR3 loop: CASSTGQGLNTEAFF. CDR3 DNA sequence: TGCGCCAGCAGCACAGGACAGGGGTTGAACACTGAAGCTTTCTTT.